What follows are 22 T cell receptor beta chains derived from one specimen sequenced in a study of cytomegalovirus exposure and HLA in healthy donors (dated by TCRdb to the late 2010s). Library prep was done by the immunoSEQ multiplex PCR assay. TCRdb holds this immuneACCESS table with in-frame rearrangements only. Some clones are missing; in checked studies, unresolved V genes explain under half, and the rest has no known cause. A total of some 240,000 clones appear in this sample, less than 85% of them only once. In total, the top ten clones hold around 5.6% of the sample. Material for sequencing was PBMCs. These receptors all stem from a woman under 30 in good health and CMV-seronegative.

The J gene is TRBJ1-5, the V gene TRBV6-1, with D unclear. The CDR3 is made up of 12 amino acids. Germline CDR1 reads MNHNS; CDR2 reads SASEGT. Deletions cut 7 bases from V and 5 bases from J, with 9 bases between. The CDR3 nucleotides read TGTGCCAGCACAGAGGTGGATCAGCCCCAGCATTTT. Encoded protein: CASTEVDQPQHF.

This CDR3 reads CASSLDHSSYNEQFF. The CDR3, as DNA: TGTGCCAGCAGTTTAGACCACAGCTCCTACAATGAGCAGTTCTTC. The chain has TRBV27 and TRBJ2-1; D is uncertain. Trimming pared 2 bases from V and 0 bases from J, leaving 8 bases between. There are 15 residues in the CDR3. Per the germline V gene, CDR1 is MNHEY and CDR2 is SMNVEV (reference sequence).

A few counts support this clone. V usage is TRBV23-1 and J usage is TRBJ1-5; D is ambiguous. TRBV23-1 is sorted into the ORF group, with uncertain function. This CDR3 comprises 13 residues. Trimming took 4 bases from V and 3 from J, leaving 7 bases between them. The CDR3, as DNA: TGCGCCAGCAGTCTAAAGGTCAATCAGCCCCAGCATTTT. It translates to CASSLKVNQPQHF.

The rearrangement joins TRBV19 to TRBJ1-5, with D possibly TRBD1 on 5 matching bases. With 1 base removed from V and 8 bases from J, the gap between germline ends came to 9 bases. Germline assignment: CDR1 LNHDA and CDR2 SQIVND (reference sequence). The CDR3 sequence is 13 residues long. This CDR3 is CASSIVGGEPQHF. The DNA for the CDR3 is TGTGCCAGTAGTATAGTGGGGGGAGAGCCCCAGCATTTT.

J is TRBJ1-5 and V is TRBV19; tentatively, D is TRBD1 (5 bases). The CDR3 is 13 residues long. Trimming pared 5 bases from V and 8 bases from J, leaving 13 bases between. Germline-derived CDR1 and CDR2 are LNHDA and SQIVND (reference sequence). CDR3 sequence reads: CASSGDSTKPQHF. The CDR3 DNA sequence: TGTGCCAGTAGTGGAGACAGTACTAAGCCCCAGCATTTT.

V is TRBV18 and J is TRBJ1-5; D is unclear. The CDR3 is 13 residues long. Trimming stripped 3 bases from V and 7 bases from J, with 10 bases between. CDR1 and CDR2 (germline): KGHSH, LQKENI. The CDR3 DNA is TGTGCCAGCTCACCCGGCTACGACCAGCCCCAGCATTTT. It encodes CASSPGYDQPQHF.

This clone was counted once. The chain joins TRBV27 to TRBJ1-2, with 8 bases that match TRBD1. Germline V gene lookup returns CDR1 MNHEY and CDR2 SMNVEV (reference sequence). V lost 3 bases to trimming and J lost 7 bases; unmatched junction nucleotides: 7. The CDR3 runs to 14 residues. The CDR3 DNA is TGTGCCAGCAGTTTCGACAGGGGATTCGGTGGCTACACCTTC. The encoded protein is CASSFDRGFGGYTF.

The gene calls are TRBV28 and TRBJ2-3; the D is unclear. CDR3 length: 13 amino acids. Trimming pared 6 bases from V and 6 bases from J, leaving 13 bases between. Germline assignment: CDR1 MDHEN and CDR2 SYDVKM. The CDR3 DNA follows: TGTGCCAGCAGCCCACCGGCCCCGGATACGCAGTATTTT. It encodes CASSPPAPDTQYF.

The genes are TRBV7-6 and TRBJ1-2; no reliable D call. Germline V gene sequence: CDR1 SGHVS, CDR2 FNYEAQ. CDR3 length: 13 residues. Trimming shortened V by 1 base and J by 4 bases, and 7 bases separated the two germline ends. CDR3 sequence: CASSLEVGYGYTF. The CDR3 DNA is TGTGCCAGCAGCTTAGAGGTGGGCTATGGCTACACCTTC.

The CDR3 spells CASSRHRGNYGYTF. The CDR3 nucleotides are TGTGCCAGCAGTCGTCACAGGGGTAACTATGGCTACACCTTC. V and J are TRBV28 and TRBJ1-2; 7 nucleotides align to TRBD1. CDR1 is MDHEN and CDR2 is SYDVKM in the germline V gene. The CDR3 runs to 14 residues. V gave up 5 bases and J gave up 1 base; unmatched junction bases: 4.

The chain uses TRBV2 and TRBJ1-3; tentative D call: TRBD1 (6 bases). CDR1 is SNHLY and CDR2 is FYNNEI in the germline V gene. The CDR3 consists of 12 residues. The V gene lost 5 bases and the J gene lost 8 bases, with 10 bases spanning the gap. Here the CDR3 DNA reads TGTGCCAGCAGTAAACAGGGAGACACCATATATTTT. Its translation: CASSKQGDTIYF.

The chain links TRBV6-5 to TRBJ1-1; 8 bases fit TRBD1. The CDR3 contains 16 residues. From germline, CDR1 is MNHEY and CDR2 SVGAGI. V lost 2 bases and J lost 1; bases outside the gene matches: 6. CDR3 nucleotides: TGTGCCAGCAGTTACGACAGGGGAGGGGCGAACACTGAAGCTTTCTTT. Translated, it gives CASSYDRGGANTEAFF.

The CDR3 loop reads CASTGQGIYEKLFF. CDR3 bases: TGTGCCAGCACTGGCCAGGGGATATATGAAAAACTGTTTTTT. The chain combines TRBV6-6 with TRBJ1-4; D is possibly TRBD1 (6 bases). Germline V gene sequence: CDR1 MNHNY, CDR2 SVGAGI (reference sequence). The CDR3 contains 14 residues. V was clipped by 7 bases and J by 6 bases, with 15 bases between them.

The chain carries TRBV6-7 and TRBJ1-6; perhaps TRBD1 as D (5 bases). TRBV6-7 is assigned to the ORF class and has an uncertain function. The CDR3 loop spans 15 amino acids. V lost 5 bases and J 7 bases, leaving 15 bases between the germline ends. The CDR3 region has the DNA TGTGCCAGCAGTAAAGGAACAGGACTAAATTCACCCCTCCACTTT. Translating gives CASSKGTGLNSPLHF.

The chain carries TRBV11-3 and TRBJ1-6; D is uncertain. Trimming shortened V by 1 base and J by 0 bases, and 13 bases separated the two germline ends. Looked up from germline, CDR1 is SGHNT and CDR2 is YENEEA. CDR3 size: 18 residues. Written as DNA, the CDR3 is TGTGCCAGCAGCTTAGTCCCTGACGGGAGCTCCTATAATTCACCCCTCCACTTT. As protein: CASSLVPDGSSYNSPLHF. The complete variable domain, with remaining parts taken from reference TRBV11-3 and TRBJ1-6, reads EAGVVQSPRYKIIEKKQPVAFWCNPISGHNTLYWYLQNLGQGPELLIRYENEEAVDDSQLPKDRFSAERLKGVDSTLKIQPAELGDSAVYLCASSLVPDGSSYNSPLHFGNGTRLTVT.

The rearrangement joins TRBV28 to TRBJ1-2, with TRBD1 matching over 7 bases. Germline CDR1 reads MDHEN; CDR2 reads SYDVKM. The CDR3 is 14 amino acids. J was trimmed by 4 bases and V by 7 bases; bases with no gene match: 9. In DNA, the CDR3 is TGTGCCAGCATCCCGGGACAGCATTTCTATGGCTACACCTTC. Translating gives CASIPGQHFYGYTF.

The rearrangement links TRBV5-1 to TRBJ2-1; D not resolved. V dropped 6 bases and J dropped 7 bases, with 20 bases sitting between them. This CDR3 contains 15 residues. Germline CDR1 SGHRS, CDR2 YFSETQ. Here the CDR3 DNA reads TGCGCCAGCACCTCCTTTACGAACTCTCGAAATGAGCAGTTCTTC. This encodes CASTSFTNSRNEQFF.

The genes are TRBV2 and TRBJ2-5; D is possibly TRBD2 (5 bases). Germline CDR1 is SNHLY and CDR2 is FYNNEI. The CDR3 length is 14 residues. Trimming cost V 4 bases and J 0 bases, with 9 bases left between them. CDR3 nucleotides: TGTGCCAGCAGTGGGGCTAGCTACCAAGAGACCCAGTACTTC. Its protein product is CASSGASYQETQYF. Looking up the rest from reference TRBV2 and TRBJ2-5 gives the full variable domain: EPEVTQTPSHQVTQMGQEVILRCVPISNHLYFYWYRQILGQKVEFLVSFYNNEISEKSEIFDDQFSVERPDGSNFTLKIRSTKLEDSAMYFCASSGASYQETQYFGPGTRLLVL.

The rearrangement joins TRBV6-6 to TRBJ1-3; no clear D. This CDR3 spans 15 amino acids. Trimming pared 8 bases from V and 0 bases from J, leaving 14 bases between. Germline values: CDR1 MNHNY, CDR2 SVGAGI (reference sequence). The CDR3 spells CASLRAQSSGNTIYF. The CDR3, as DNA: TGTGCCAGCTTGAGAGCCCAGAGCTCTGGAAACACCATATATTTT.

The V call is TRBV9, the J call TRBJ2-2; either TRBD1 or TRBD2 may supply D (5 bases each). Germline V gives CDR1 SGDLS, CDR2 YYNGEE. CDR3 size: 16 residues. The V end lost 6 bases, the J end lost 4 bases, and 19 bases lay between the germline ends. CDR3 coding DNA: TGTGCCAGCAACCCCCAAGGGGACCTCCGCACCGGGGAGCTGTTTTTT. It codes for CASNPQGDLRTGELFF. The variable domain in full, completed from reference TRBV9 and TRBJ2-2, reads DSGVTQTPKHLITATGQRVTLRCSPRSGDLSVYWYQQSLDQGLQFLIQYYNGEERAKGNILERFSAQQFPDLHSELNLSSLELGDSALYFCASNPQGDLRTGELFFGEGSRLTVL.

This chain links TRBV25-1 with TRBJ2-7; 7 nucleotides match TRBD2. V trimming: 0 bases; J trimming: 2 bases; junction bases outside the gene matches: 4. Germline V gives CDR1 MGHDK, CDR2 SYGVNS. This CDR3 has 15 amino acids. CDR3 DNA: TGTGCCAGCAGTGAATATCGCGGGGGTCCCTACGAGCAGTACTTC. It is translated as CASSEYRGGPYEQYF.

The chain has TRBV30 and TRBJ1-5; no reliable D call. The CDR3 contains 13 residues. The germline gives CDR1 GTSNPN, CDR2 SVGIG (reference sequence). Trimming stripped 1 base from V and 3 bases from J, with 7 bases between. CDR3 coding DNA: TGTGCCTGGAGTGACGCGTACAATCAGCCCCAGCATTTT. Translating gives CAWSDAYNQPQHF.